This passage covers 25 T cell receptor beta chains from one sample sequenced in a study of OX40 agonist ivuxolimab in advanced cancers. Assay: immunoSEQ multiplex PCR; the TCRdb copy retains only in-frame clones and omits some. The sample lists some 70,000 clones; about 92% were seen once. The source was CD4+ or CD8+ T cells sorted from blood, collected in a trial of the OX40 agonist ivuxolimab. All receptors derive from an adult with an advanced solid tumor such as melanoma, head and neck, liver or kidney cancer.

J is TRBJ2-1 and V is TRBV6-1, with 7 bases that match TRBD1. The CDR3 extends over 17 amino acids. The germline CDR1 and CDR2 sequences are MNHNS and SASEGT. Losses at the gene ends were 0 bases for V and 5 bases for J; bases not matched to a gene: 10. The CDR3, as DNA: TGTGCCAGCAGTGAAGCTCGGAACAGGGGCTCGAACAATGAGCAGTTCTTC. Protein sequence: CASSEARNRGSNNEQFF.

The CDR3 region is CASSQTGSYNSPLHF. The CDR3 DNA reads TGCGCCAGCAGCCAGACAGGGTCCTATAATTCACCCCTCCACTTT. This rearrangement joins TRBV5-1 to TRBJ1-6; 7 nucleotides line up with TRBD1. With 4 bases clipped from V and 1 base from J, the junction kept 2 bases outside the gene matches. Germline V gene lookup returns CDR1 SGHRS and CDR2 YFSETQ. This CDR3 comprises 15 residues. Filled out from reference TRBV5-1 and TRBJ1-6, the complete variable domain reads KAGVTQTPRYLIKTRGQQVTLSCSPISGHRSVSWYQQTPGQGLQFLFEYFSETQRNKGNFPGRFSGRQFSNSRSEMNVSTLELGDSALYLCASSQTGSYNSPLHFGNGTRLTVT.

This chain links TRBV11-2 with TRBJ2-7, with 7 bases matching TRBD1. Germline CDR1 SGHAT, CDR2 FQNNGV. V lost 1 base, J lost 6 bases, and 3 bases stayed unmatched. This CDR3 has 13 residues. CDR3 sequence reads: CASSLGQGREQYF. CDR3 sequence (DNA): TGTGCCAGCAGCTTAGGACAGGGCCGCGAGCAGTACTTC.

The chain joins TRBV6-5 to TRBJ1-2; TRBD1 matches 8 bases. Trimming removed 1 base from V and 3 bases from J; junction bases left unmatched: 1. CDR3 length: 14 residues. CDR1 MNHEY and CDR2 SVGAGI come from the germline V gene. CDR3 residues: CASSYLQGDYGYTF. For the CDR3, the DNA is TGTGCCAGCAGTTACTTACAGGGGGACTATGGCTACACCTTC.

The J gene is TRBJ2-1, the V gene TRBV5-5; D tentatively reads TRBD1 or TRBD2 (5 bases each). The CDR3 spans 15 residues. CDR1 and CDR2 (germline): SGHKS, YYEKEE (reference sequence). The germline V and J ends were trimmed by 3 bases and 0 bases, with 10 bases remaining between them. CDR3 in amino acids: CASSSGLDSYNEQFF. The CDR3 DNA reads TGTGCCAGCAGCTCGGGGCTTGACTCCTACAATGAGCAGTTCTTC. Drawing the rest from reference TRBV5-5 and TRBJ2-1, the complete variable domain is DAGVTQSPTHLIKTRGQQVTLRCSPISGHKSVSWYQQVLGQGPQFIFQYYEKEERGRGNFPDRFSARQFPNYSSELNVNALLLGDSALYLCASSSGLDSYNEQFFGPGTRLTVL.

The J gene is TRBJ2-2, the V gene TRBV5-1; TRBD2 might be the D (6 bases). CDR1 and CDR2 from the germline V gene are SGHRS and YFSETQ. V lost 0 bases, J lost 9 bases, and 15 bases lay in between. This CDR3 region has 15 residues. The CDR3 DNA is TGCGCCAGCAGCTTGGGCGGGGCCAGTGGCCGGGAGCTGTTTTTT. It translates to CASSLGGASGRELFF.

The genes are TRBV2 and TRBJ1-4; D perhaps matches TRBD1 (5 bases). V lost 4 bases, J lost 7 bases, and 13 bases lay in between. The CDR3 totals 14 residues. Germline values: CDR1 SNHLY, CDR2 FYNNEI. CDR3 sequence reads: CASSGQGGREKLFF. CDR3 sequence (DNA): TGTGCCAGCAGTGGGCAGGGAGGACGTGAAAAACTGTTTTTT.

This clone was observed a handful of times. The chain has TRBV6-5 and TRBJ1-1; D not resolved. CDR3 length: 13 residues. V dropped 2 bases and J dropped 4 bases, with 8 bases sitting between them. Germline CDR1 is MNHEY and CDR2 is SVGAGI. The CDR3 nucleotides are TGTGCCAGCAGTTACCGTCGGCGCACTGAAGCTTTCTTT. It encodes CASSYRRRTEAFF.

This chain connects TRBV7-2 to TRBJ2-7; 8 bases match TRBD2. V shed 5 bases and J 3 bases; nucleotides not matched to a gene: 9. The CDR3 has 15 amino acids. Germline assignment: CDR1 SGHTA and CDR2 FQGNSA. CDR3 residues: CASSPAPGGGYEQYF. CDR3 sequence (DNA): TGTGCCAGCAGCCCCGCCCCCGGGGGGGGCTACGAGCAGTACTTC.

The V and J genes are TRBV30 and TRBJ2-5; either TRBD1 or TRBD2 may fit D (5 bases each). The CDR3 has 13 residues. The germline gives CDR1 GTSNPN, CDR2 SVGIG (reference sequence). V was pared by 0 bases and J by 7 bases, with 12 bases between. The CDR3 region is CAWSVRRDGTQYF. The CDR3 nucleotides are TGTGCCTGGAGTGTACGTAGGGACGGGACCCAGTACTTC.

J is TRBJ2-7 and V is TRBV19, with TRBD1 matching 9 bases. Losses at the gene ends were 5 bases for V and 4 bases for J; bases not matched to a gene: 6. The CDR3 is 14 residues long. Looked up from germline, CDR1 is LNHDA and CDR2 is SQIVND (reference sequence). The CDR3 region has the DNA TGTGCCAGTAGTTCCGGGACAGGGTTGTACGAGCAGTACTTC. It yields the protein CASSSGTGLYEQYF.

This chain links TRBV2 with TRBJ2-5, with D hard to call. The CDR3 extends over 13 amino acids. CDR1 SNHLY and CDR2 FYNNEI come from the germline V gene. V was trimmed by 7 bases and J by 2 bases, leaving 11 bases between them. This CDR3 is CASTGIGQETQYF. The DNA of the CDR3 is TGTGCCAGCACCGGCATAGGGCAAGAGACCCAGTACTTC.

This clone occurred once. This chain joins TRBV27 and TRBJ1-5, with a weak D call TRBD1 (5 bases). Looked up from germline, CDR1 is MNHEY and CDR2 is SMNVEV (reference sequence). This CDR3 is built from 16 residues. The V end was cut by 3 bases, the J end by 2 bases, with 14 bases between. As DNA, the CDR3 is TGTGCCAGCAGTTTGAGGGGCCCTTTCGGCAATCAGCCCCAGCATTTT. Protein product: CASSLRGPFGNQPQHF.

V gene TRBV5-8 combines with J gene TRBJ2-2, with 8 bases lining up with TRBD1. J was trimmed by 8 bases and V by 0 bases; bases with no gene match: 6. CDR3 length: 15 amino acids. CDR1 and CDR2 (germline): SGHTS, YDEGEE. The CDR3 DNA reads TGTGCCAGCAGCTTGGTGGACAGGGTTCGAGGGGAGCTGTTTTTT. Translation gives CASSLVDRVRGELFF. The full variable domain, completed using reference TRBV5-8 and TRBJ2-2, is EAGVTQSPTHLIKTRGQQATLRCSPISGHTSVYWYQQALGLGLQFLLWYDEGEERNRGNFPPRFSGRQFPNYSSELNVNALELEDSALYLCASSLVDRVRGELFFGEGSRLTVL.

A single count supports this clone. In DNA form, the CDR3 reads TGCGCCAGCAGTGACCCTAGCGGGGGCACCTACGAGCAGTACTTC. This sequence encodes CASSDPSGGTYEQYF. V and J are TRBV10-2 and TRBJ2-7; 10 nucleotides align to TRBD2. Trimming removed 3 bases from V and 2 bases from J; junction bases left unmatched: 4. Germline values: CDR1 WSHSY, CDR2 SAAADI. This CDR3 contains 15 residues.

The V and J genes are TRBV19 and TRBJ2-3; TRBD2 matches at 9 bases. Per germline, CDR1 LNHDA and CDR2 SQIVND (reference sequence). This CDR3 region has 14 residues. V shed 9 bases and J 7 bases; nucleotides not matched to a gene: 11. The CDR3 loop reads CASWGRGGPNTQYF. The DNA for the CDR3 is TGTGCCAGCTGGGGGCGGGGGGGCCCGAATACGCAGTATTTT.

The chain links TRBV7-2 to TRBJ2-1; TRBD1 matches 8 bases. The germline gives CDR1 SGHTA, CDR2 FQGNSA. Trimming at V came to 5 bases and at J to 2 bases, leaving 8 bases not matched to a gene. The CDR3 covers 16 residues. The CDR3 region has the DNA TGTGCCAGCAGCGAAAGGCGGGACAGGCCCTACAATGAGCAGTTCTTC. Translating it yields CASSERRDRPYNEQFF. The full variable domain, completed using reference TRBV7-2 and TRBJ2-1, is GAGVSQSPSNKVTEKGKDVELRCDPISGHTALYWYRQSLGQGLEFLIYFQGNSAPDKSGLPSDRFSAERTGGSVSTLTIQRTQQEDSAVYLCASSERRDRPYNEQFFGPGTRLTVL.

V and J are TRBV6-5 and TRBJ2-7; D might be TRBD1 (6 bases). The CDR3 has 15 residues. Germline V CDR1 and CDR2: MNHEY, SVGAGI. V was trimmed by 8 bases and J by 7 bases, leaving 24 bases between them. The CDR3 DNA follows: TGTGCCAGCTCTATAGGAGGACAGACCTTTACGGAGCAGTACTTC. Residues: CASSIGGQTFTEQYF.

The chain couples TRBV29-1 to TRBJ1-1; 10 bases are shared with TRBD1. The junction had 10 bases not matched to a gene; V was cut back by 6 bases and J by 6 bases. This CDR3 spans 14 amino acids. CDR1 and CDR2 (germline): SQVTM, ANQGSEA. CDR3 in amino acids: CSVSRDRGLAEAFF. CDR3 in DNA: TGCAGCGTGTCCCGGGACAGGGGTTTGGCTGAAGCTTTCTTT.

The chain is built from TRBV6-1 and TRBJ1-2; D ambiguous. V was trimmed by 2 bases and J by 5 bases, leaving 18 bases between them. The length of the CDR3 is 16 residues. From germline, CDR1 is MNHNS and CDR2 SASEGT. CDR3 sequence reads: CASSENQIAGIYGYTF. The CDR3 DNA is TGTGCCAGCAGTGAAAACCAAATCGCGGGGATATATGGCTACACCTTC.

The chain joins TRBV5-6 to TRBJ1-4; 8 bases agree with TRBD1. Germline V gene lookup returns CDR1 SGHDT and CDR2 YYEEEE. V dropped 2 bases and J dropped 0; count of bases not matched to a gene: 3. The CDR3 totals 16 residues. The CDR3 reads CASSFQGAATNEKLFF. In DNA form, the CDR3 reads TGTGCCAGCAGCTTTCAGGGGGCCGCAACTAATGAAAAACTGTTTTTT.

The chain employs TRBV11-1 and TRBJ2-7; D remains ambiguous. V lost 1 base and J 0 bases, leaving 19 bases between the germline ends. Germline values: CDR1 SGHAT, CDR2 FQDESV (reference sequence). The CDR3 is 18 residues long. CDR3 sequence: CASSLDLGFGPSSYEQYF. Here the CDR3 DNA reads TGTGCCAGCAGCTTAGATCTCGGTTTCGGCCCGAGCTCCTACGAGCAGTACTTC.

The sample holds one count of this clone. The chain joins TRBV7-2 to TRBJ2-2, with D uncertain. Germline lookup yields CDR1 SGHTA and CDR2 FQGNSA. The ends were cut back, 5 bases at V and 2 bases at J, with 3 bases in the middle. CDR3 size: 12 residues. In DNA form, the CDR3 reads TGTGCCAGCAGCCTAAACACCGGGGAGCTGTTTTTT. Translated, it gives CASSLNTGELFF.

The chain recombines TRBV27 with TRBJ2-1; TRBD2 matches 7 bases. There are 15 residues in the CDR3. Germline CDR1 is MNHEY and CDR2 is SMNVEV (reference sequence). Trimming cost V 9 bases and J 4 bases; bases outside gene matches: 12. CDR3 DNA: TGTGCCAGTGGAGAACCGGGACTACAATACAATGAGCAGTTCTTC. This sequence encodes CASGEPGLQYNEQFF.

This sequence joins TRBV6-1 and TRBJ2-5; the D gene is possibly TRBD2 (6 bases). V was clipped by 1 base and J by 5 bases, with 11 bases between them. This CDR3 contains 14 residues. Germline V gene sequence: CDR1 MNHNS, CDR2 SASEGT. The CDR3 DNA follows: TGTGCCAGCAGTGAAGGGACTATACTGGAGACCCAGTACTTC. Protein product: CASSEGTILETQYF.